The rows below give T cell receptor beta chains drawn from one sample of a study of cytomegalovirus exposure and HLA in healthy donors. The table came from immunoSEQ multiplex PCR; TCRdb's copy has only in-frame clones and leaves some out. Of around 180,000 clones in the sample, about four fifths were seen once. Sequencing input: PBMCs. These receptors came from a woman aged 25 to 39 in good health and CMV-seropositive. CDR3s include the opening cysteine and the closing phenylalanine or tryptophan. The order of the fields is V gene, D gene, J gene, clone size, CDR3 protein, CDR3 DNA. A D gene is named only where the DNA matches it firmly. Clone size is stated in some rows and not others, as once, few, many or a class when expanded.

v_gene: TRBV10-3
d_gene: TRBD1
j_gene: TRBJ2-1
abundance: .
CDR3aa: CAIRSDRDNNEQFF
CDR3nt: TGTGCCATCAGATCGGACAGGGACAACAATGAGCAGTTCTTC

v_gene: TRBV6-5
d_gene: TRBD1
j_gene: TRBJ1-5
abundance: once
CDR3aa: CASSYSGGRREPQHF
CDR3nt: TGTGCCAGCAGTTACTCAGGGGGCCGACGGGAGCCCCAGCATTTT

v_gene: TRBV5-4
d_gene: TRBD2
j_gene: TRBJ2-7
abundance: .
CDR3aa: CASSLRTSGGYTYEQYF
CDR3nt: TGTGCCAGCAGCTTGCGGACTAGCGGGGGGTATACCTACGAGCAGTACTTC

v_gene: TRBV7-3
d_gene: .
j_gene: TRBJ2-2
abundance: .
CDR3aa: CASSPVADTGELFF
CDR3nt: TGTGCCAGCAGCCCCGTGGCGGACACCGGGGAGCTGTTTTTT

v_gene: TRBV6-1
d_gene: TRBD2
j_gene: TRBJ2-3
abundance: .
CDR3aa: CASSVLAWADTQYF
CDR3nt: TGTGCCAGCAGTGTACTAGCGTGGGCAGATACGCAGTATTTT

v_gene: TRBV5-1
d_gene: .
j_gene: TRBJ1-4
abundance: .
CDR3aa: CASRGLEEKLFF
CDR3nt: TGCGCCAGCAGGGGGCTGGAGGAAAAACTGTTTTTT

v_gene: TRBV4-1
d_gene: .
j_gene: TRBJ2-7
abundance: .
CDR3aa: CASSQDLGDRGYEQYF
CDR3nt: TGCGCCAGCAGCCAAGATTTAGGGGATAGAGGCTACGAGCAGTACTTC

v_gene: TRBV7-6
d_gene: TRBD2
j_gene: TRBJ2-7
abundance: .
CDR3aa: CASSPSGPLGEQYF
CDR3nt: TGTGCCAGCAGCCCTAGCGGGCCCCTAGGCGAGCAGTACTTC

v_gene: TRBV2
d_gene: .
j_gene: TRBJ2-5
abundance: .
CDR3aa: CASSVGQGGKWTQYF
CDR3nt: TGTGCCAGCAGTGTCGGGCAGGGCGGGAAGTGGACCCAGTACTTC

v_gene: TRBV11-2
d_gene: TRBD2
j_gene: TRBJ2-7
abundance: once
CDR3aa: CASSLRLAGAADSYEQYF
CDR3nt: TGTGCCAGCAGCTTAAGGCTAGCGGGGGCCGCCGACTCCTACGAGCAGTACTTC

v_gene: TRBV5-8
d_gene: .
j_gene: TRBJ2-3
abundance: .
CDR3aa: CARSRGTDTQYF
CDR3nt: TGTGCCAGGTCCCGGGGGACAGATACGCAGTATTTT

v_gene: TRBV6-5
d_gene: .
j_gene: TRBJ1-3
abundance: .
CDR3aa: CASRFPTDSGNTIYF
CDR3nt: TGTGCCAGCAGATTCCCGACAGACTCTGGAAACACCATATATTTT

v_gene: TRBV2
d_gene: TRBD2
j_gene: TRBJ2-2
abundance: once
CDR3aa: CASSARTSPGTGELFF
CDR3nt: TGTGCCAGCAGTGCAAGGACTAGCCCGGGGACCGGGGAGCTGTTTTTT

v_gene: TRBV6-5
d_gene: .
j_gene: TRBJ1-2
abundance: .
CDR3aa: CASSYSRGYSDYGYTF
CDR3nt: TGTGCCAGCAGTTACTCTCGAGGGTACAGCGACTATGGCTACACCTTC

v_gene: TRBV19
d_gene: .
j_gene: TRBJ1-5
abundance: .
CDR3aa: CASSAVQGSNQPQHF
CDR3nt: TGTGCCAGTAGTGCAGTTCAGGGTAGCAATCAGCCCCAGCATTTT

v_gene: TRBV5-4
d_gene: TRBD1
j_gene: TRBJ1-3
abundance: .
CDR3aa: CASSQDRVRNTIYF
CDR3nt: TGTGCCAGCAGCCAGGACAGGGTACGGAACACCATATATTTT

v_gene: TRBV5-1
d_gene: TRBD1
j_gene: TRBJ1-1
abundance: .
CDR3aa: CASSLWTGMNTEAFF
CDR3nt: TGCGCCAGCAGCTTGTGGACAGGGATGAACACTGAAGCTTTCTTT

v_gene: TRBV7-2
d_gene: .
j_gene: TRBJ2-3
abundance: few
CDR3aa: CASSLFLATTSTDTQYF
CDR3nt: TGTGCCAGCAGCTTATTCTTAGCGACTACAAGCACAGATACGCAGTATTTT

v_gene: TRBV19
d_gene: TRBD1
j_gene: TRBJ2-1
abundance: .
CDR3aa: CASSTGQGIYNEQFF
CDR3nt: TGTGCCAGTAGCACCGGACAGGGTATCTACAATGAGCAGTTCTTC

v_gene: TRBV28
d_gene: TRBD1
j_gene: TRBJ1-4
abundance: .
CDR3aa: CASSLGTGTGIEKLFF
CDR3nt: TGTGCCAGCAGTTTAGGGACCGGGACAGGGATCGAAAAACTGTTTTTT

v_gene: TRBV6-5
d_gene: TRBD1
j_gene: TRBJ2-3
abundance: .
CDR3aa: CASSYDRGPADTQYF
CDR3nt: TGTGCCAGCAGTTACGACAGGGGGCCGGCAGATACGCAGTATTTT

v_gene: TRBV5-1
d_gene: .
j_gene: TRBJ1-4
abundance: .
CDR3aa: CASSFGTKRGEKLFF
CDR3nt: TGCGCCAGCAGCTTTGGGACTAAAAGGGGTGAAAAACTGTTTTTT

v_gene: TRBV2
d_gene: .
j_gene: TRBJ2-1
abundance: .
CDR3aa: CASSVTLAGEQFF
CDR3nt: TGTGCCAGCAGTGTGACCTTAGCCGGTGAGCAGTTCTTC

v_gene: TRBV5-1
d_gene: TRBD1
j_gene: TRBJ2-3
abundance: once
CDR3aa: CASSPGQGARTDTEYF
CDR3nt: TGCGCCAGCAGCCCGGGCCAGGGGGCTCGCACAGATACGGAGTATTTT

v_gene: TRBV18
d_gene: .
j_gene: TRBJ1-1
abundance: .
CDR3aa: CASSPIRQRNTEAFF
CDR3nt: TGTGCCAGCTCACCAATCCGACAGAGGAACACTGAAGCTTTCTTT

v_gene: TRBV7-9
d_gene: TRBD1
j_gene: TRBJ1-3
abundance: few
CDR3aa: CASSSRQGFGNTIYF
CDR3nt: TGTGCCAGCAGCTCCCGACAGGGGTTCGGAAACACCATATATTTT

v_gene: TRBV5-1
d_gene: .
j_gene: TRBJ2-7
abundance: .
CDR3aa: CASSSDGFYDEQYF
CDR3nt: TGCGCCAGCAGCTCTGACGGGTTTTACGACGAGCAGTACTTC

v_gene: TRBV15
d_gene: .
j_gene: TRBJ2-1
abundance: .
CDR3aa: CATSRVGAAYNEQFF
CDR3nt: TGTGCCACCAGCAGAGTGGGGGCCGCATACAATGAGCAGTTCTTC

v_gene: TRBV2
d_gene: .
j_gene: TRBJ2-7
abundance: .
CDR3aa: CASNYGALMGSGYF
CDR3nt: TGTGCCAGCAATTATGGGGCGCTGATGGGTAGTGGGTACTTC

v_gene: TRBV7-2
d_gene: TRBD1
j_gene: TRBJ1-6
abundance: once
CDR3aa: CASSLKGGPGSSYNSPLHF
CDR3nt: TGTGCCAGCAGCTTAAAAGGGGGCCCAGGGAGCTCCTATAATTCACCCCTCCACTTT

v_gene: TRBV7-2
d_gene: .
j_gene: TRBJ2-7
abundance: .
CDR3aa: CASSSEGSYEQYF
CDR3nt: TGTGCCAGCAGCTCAGAGGGTTCATACGAGCAGTACTTC

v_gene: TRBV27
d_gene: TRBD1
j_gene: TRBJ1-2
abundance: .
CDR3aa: CASKGQGHYGYTF
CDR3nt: TGTGCCAGTAAAGGACAGGGCCACTATGGCTACACCTTC

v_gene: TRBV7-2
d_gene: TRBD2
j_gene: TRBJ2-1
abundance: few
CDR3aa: CASSFRRGVRDEQFF
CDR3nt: TGTGCCAGCAGTTTTCGGCGGGGGGTTAGGGATGAGCAGTTCTTC

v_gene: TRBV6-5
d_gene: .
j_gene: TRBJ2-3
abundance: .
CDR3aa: CASSRQPGTQYF
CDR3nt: TGTGCCAGCAGCCGACAACCTGGTACGCAGTATTTT

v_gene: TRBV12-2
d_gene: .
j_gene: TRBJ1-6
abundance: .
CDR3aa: CASRLGVGTGNSPLHF
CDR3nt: .

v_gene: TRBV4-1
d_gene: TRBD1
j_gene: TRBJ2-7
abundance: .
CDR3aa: CASSARTGGSYEQYF
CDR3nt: TGCGCCAGCAGCGCTCGGACAGGGGGGTCCTACGAGCAGTACTTC

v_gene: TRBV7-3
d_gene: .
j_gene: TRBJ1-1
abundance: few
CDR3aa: CASSVGGDTEAFF
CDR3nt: TGTGCCAGCAGCGTCGGGGGGGATACTGAAGCTTTCTTT

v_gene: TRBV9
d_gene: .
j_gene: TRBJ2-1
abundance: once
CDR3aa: CASSVSTILNNEQFF
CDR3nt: TGTGCCAGCAGCGTAAGCACTATCCTCAACAATGAGCAGTTCTTC

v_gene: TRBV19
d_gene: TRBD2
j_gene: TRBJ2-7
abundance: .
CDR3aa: CASKASGDYEQYF
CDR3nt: TGTGCCAGTAAGGCTAGCGGGGATTACGAGCAGTACTTC

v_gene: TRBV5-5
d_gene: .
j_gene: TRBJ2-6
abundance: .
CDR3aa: CASSLAGANVLTF
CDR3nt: TGTGCCAGCAGCTTAGCCGGGGCCAACGTCCTGACTTTC

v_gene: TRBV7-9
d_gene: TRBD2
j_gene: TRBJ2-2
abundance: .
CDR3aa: CASVFGGAGELFF
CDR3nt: TGTGCCAGCGTGTTTGGGGGGGCCGGGGAGCTGTTTTTT

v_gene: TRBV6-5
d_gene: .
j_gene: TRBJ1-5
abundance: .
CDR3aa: CASSYRTVNSNQPQHF
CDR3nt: TGTGCCAGCAGTTACCGGACAGTTAATAGCAATCAGCCCCAGCATTTT

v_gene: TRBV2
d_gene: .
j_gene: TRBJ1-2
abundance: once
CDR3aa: CASTEWSMDNYDYTF
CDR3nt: TGTGCCAGCACCGAGTGGAGCATGGACAATTATGACTACACCTTC

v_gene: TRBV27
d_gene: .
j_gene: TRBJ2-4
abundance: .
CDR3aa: CASSLSRGDIQYF
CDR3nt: TGTGCCAGCAGTTTAAGCAGGGGGGACATTCAGTACTTC

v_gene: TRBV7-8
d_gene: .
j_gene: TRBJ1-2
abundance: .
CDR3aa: CASSLGSRGRGYTF
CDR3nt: TGTGCCAGCAGCTTAGGTAGCAGGGGAAGGGGCTACACCTTC

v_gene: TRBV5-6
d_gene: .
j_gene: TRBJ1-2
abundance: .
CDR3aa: CASSLRGFGYTF
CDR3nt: TGTGCCAGCAGCCTCAGGGGTTTTGGCTACACCTTC

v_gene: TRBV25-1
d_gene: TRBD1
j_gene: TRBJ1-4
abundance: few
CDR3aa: CASSESLTGGEKLFF
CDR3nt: TGTGCCAGCAGTGAATCACTCACAGGGGGTGAAAAACTGTTTTTT

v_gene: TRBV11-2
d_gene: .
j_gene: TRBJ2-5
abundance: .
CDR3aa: CASSPWSLSEQYF
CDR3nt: TGTGCCAGCAGCCCCTGGAGCCTATCGGAGCAGTACTTC

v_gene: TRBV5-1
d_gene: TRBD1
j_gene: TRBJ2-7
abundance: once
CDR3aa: CASSPTGVSYEQYF
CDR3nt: TGCGCCAGCAGTCCCACAGGGGTATCCTACGAGCAGTACTTC

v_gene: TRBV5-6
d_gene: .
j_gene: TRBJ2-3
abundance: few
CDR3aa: CASILAPGRTDTQYF
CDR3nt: TGTGCCAGCATCCTAGCCCCGGGCCGCACAGATACGCAGTATTTT

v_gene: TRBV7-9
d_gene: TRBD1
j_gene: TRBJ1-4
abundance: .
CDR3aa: CASSPGQGGTNEKLFF
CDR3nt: TGTGCCAGCAGCCCGGGACAGGGGGGAACTAATGAAAAACTGTTTTTT

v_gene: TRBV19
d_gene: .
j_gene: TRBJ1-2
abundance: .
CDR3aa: CASSIGSREANYGYTF
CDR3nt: TGTGCCAGTAGTATTGGGTCGAGGGAAGCTAACTATGGCTACACCTTC

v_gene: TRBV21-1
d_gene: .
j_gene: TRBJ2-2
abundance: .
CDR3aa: CASSPPTWSGELFF
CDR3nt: TGTGCCAGCAGCCCGCCGACTTGGTCCGGGGAGCTGTTTTTT

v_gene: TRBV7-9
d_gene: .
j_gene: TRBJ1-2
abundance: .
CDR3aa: CASSLAERGHGYTF
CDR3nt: TGTGCCAGCAGCTTAGCGGAAAGAGGGCATGGCTACACCTTC